This T cell receptor (beta chain) originates from a study of regulatory T cells in long-lasting Graves disease. General study findings and limits: What was studied was peripheral blood only, and not thyroid tissue. Among the persistent patients, 2,500 to 3,000 public clonotypes were shared, more than the 966 shared among new patients.

This clonotype was seen a handful of times. The antigen is not known. CDR3-region Arm-PCR and iRepertoire HTBI primers produced the TCR beta libraries. TCRdb reanalysed the multiplex PCR reads using MiXCR and keeps one entry per CDR3 protein. The table includes 450,000 to 650,000 distinct CDR3 sequences, about 16% detected once. As for time point: newly diagnosed GD, antithyroid drugs for less than 3 months. Generation of the TCR library employed RNA extracted from PBMCs. The data also belong to a second study, concerning T cells in Graves' hyperthyroidism and ophthalmopathy.

The TCR originated in a woman aged 40 to 65 with Graves disease. The sample in question was peripheral blood mononuclear cells (PBMCs), obtained at new diagnosis, from a patient treated with antithyroid drugs.

CDR3 sequence: CASGAGGYTF. CDR3 coding DNA: TGTGCCAGTGGAGCGGGAGGCTACACCTTC. The rearrangement uses TRBV19 and TRBJ1-2, with D hard to call. CDR3 length: 10 residues. The V end lost 8 bases, the J end lost 8 bases, and 9 bases lay between the germline ends. Germline V gene data show CDR1 as LNHDA and CDR2 as SQIVND (reference sequence).